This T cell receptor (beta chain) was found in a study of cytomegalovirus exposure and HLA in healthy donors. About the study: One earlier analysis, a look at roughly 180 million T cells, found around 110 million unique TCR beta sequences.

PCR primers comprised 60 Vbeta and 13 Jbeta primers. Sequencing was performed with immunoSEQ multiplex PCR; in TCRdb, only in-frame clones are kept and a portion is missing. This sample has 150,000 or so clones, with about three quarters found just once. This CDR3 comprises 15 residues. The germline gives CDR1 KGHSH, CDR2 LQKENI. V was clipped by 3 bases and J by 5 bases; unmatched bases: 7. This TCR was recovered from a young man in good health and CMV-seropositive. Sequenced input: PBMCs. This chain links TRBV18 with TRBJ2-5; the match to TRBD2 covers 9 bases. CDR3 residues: CASSPAGTSLETQYF. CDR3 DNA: TGTGCCAGCTCACCCGCCGGGACTAGCCTGGAGACCCAGTACTTC.